Below are 27 T cell receptor beta chains sequenced from a single sample in a study of T cells in Graves' hyperthyroidism and ophthalmopathy. RNA transcripts served as the template for amplifying TCR beta CDR3 regions. HTBI primers drove first-round RT-PCR of the TCR CDR3. Via MiXCR, TCRdb re-called the multiplex PCR reads, giving one row per CDR3 protein. Of 300,000 to 450,000 distinct CDR3 sequences listed, approximately 14% are singletons. The source material was blood. The receptors originated from a woman aged 25 to 39 with Graves' ophthalmopathy.

This clonotype showed up just a few times. V is TRBV4-1 and J is TRBJ2-2, with 9 nucleotides matching TRBD1. The CDR3 is made up of 16 amino acids. Trimming at V came to 0 bases and at J to 4 bases, leaving 3 bases not matched to a gene. Germline V gene lookup returns CDR1 MGHRA and CDR2 YSYEKL. The CDR3: CASSQDGTGFTGELFF. CDR3 DNA: TGCGCCAGCAGCCAAGATGGGACAGGGTTCACCGGGGAGCTGTTTTTT.

At least ten counts were recorded for this clonotype. The genes are TRBV5-1 and TRBJ2-7, with D possibly TRBD1 on 5 matching bases. Germline CDR1 SGHRS, CDR2 YFSETQ. V was clipped by 3 bases and J by 3 bases, with 25 bases between them. The CDR3 runs to 18 residues. CDR3 protein: CASSSSRGPGLRGYEQYF. The CDR3 DNA reads as TGCGCCAGCAGCTCTTCCCGAGGCCCCGGATTAAGGGGCTACGAGCAGTACTTC.

The chain recombines TRBV9 with TRBJ1-2; D unclear. V gave up 0 bases and J gave up 4 bases, with 10 bases separating them. This CDR3 region has 14 residues. Germline V gene lookup returns CDR1 SGDLS and CDR2 YYNGEE. The CDR3 loop reads CASSVAAETYGYTF. CDR3 sequence (DNA): TGTGCCAGCAGCGTAGCTGCGGAAACCTATGGCTACACCTTC. Combining the CDR3 with reference TRBV9 and TRBJ1-2 gives the whole variable domain DSGVTQTPKHLITATGQRVTLRCSPRSGDLSVYWYQQSLDQGLQFLIQYYNGEERAKGNILERFSAQQFPDLHSELNLSSLELGDSALYFCASSVAAETYGYTFGSGTRLTVV.

The rearrangement links TRBV6-1 to TRBJ2-1; possibly TRBD1 for D (6 bases). The germline V and J ends were trimmed by 7 bases and 1 base, with 11 bases remaining between them. This CDR3 is built from 14 residues. CDR1 is MNHNS, CDR2 SASEGT, per germline. The CDR3 loop reads CASTLQGSYNEQFF. DNA of the CDR3: TGTGCCAGCACATTACAGGGATCCTACAATGAGCAGTTCTTC.

DNA for the CDR3: TGTGCCAGCTCACTAGGGACAGGGCGAAACAATGAGCAGTTCTTC. Translating gives CASSLGTGRNNEQFF. V is TRBV18 and J is TRBJ2-1; 9 bases fit TRBD1. V was pared by 4 bases and J by 5 bases, with 6 bases of the junction left unmatched. The germline CDR1 and CDR2 sequences are KGHSH and LQKENI. The CDR3 is 15 amino acids.

This clonotype was detected ten times or more. The rearrangement links TRBV12-3 or TRBV12-4 to TRBJ2-3; 7 bases are shared with TRBD1. The CDR3 consists of 15 residues. Losses at the gene ends were 8 bases for V and 2 bases for J; bases not matched to a gene: 10. The CDR3 spells CASGNPGQTTDTQYF. CDR3 DNA: TGTGCCAGCGGGAATCCGGGACAGACCACAGATACGCAGTATTTT.

This clonotype turned up a few times. A clone one base away is much larger, so this may be a read error. The rearrangement joins TRBV29-1 to TRBJ1-1, with D perhaps TRBD1 (5 bases). Trimming shortened V by 0 bases and J by 4 bases, and 12 bases separated the two germline ends. The germline CDR1 and CDR2 sequences are SQVTM and ANQGSEA. The length of the CDR3 is 14 residues. The CDR3 is CSVEEEGSGTEAFF. The CDR3 nucleotides read TGCAGCGTTGAAGAGGAGGGGTCGGGCACTGAAGCTTTCTTT.

This clonotype was observed at least ten times. V gene TRBV28 combines with J gene TRBJ1-5; TRBD1 might be the D (5 bases). Germline V gene data show CDR1 as MDHEN and CDR2 as SYDVKM. V was clipped by 4 bases and J by 6 bases, with 10 bases between them. The CDR3 spans 13 residues. The DNA for the CDR3 is TGTGCCAGCAGTTCGCCGGGACGTCAGCCCCAGCATTTT. It translates to CASSSPGRQPQHF.

This clonotype was seen many times. The J gene is TRBJ2-3, the V gene TRBV3-1; D remains ambiguous. The ends were cut back, 3 bases at V and 6 bases at J, with 7 bases in the middle. The length of the CDR3 is 12 residues. Germline V gene data show CDR1 as LGHDT and CDR2 as YNNKEL (reference sequence). In DNA, the CDR3 is TGTGCCAGCAGCCATAGGGCCGATACGCAGTATTTT. The encoded protein is CASSHRADTQYF.

The table lists this clonotype with many counts. V usage is TRBV18 and J usage is TRBJ1-1; weak D call: TRBD1 (5 bases). The V and J ends lost 2 bases and 4 bases respectively, with 17 bases between them. Germline-derived CDR1 and CDR2 are KGHSH and LQKENI. The length of the CDR3 is 16 residues. DNA of the CDR3: TGTGCCAGCTCACCAAGGGAGGGGTCGGGAACCACTGAAGCTTTCTTT. This translates into CASSPREGSGTTEAFF.

This clonotype has a handful of counts. The gene calls are TRBV7-2 and TRBJ2-1, with D perhaps TRBD2 (6 bases). V was clipped by 0 bases and J by 0 bases, with 15 bases between them. This CDR3 is built from 18 residues. Germline-derived CDR1 and CDR2 are SGHTA and FQGNSA. CDR3 nucleotides: TGTGCCAGCAGCTTAGCTATTTTGGGAGGAAGCTCCTACAATGAGCAGTTCTTC. This encodes CASSLAILGGSSYNEQFF.

This sequence joins TRBV19 and TRBJ1-5; unclear D gene. Germline values: CDR1 LNHDA, CDR2 SQIVND (reference sequence). CDR3 length: 15 amino acids. The V and J ends lost 0 bases and 7 bases respectively, with 13 bases between them. CDR3 bases: TGTGCCAGTAGTATAGATCAATCGGGATCCCAGCCCCAGCATTTT. Residues: CASSIDQSGSQPQHF.

The J gene is TRBJ2-2, the V gene TRBV6-1, with D possibly called TRBD1 or TRBD2 (5 bases each). CDR3 length: 13 residues. V was shortened by 6 bases and J by 2 bases, with 7 bases between the two germline ends. Germline lookup yields CDR1 MNHNS and CDR2 SASEGT. CDR3 nucleotide sequence: TGTGCCAGCAGAGGGGACAACACCGGGGAGCTGTTTTTT. Residues: CASRGDNTGELFF.

This clonotype has a count of ten or more. The J gene is TRBJ2-7, the V gene TRBV5-1, with D possibly being TRBD1 or TRBD2 (5 bases each). V gave up 4 bases and J gave up 4 bases, with 15 bases separating them. Germline loops: CDR1 SGHRS, CDR2 YFSETQ. The CDR3 loop spans 14 amino acids. The CDR3 reads CASSPRGEPYEQYF. The CDR3 nucleotides read TGCGCCAGCAGCCCCAGAGGGGAGCCGTACGAGCAGTACTTC.

The chain combines TRBV27 with TRBJ2-1, with TRBD1 as a possible D gene (6 bases). V was pared by 6 bases and J by 9 bases, with 15 bases between. This CDR3 spans 13 amino acids. Germline V CDR1 and CDR2: MNHEY, SMNVEV (reference sequence). For the CDR3, the DNA is TGTGCCAGCAGCAGAAAGGGGGTCGGTGAGCAGTTCTTC. Its translation is CASSRKGVGEQFF.

This clonotype was picked up many times. V usage is TRBV12-3 or TRBV12-4 and J usage is TRBJ2-3, with 12 bases lining up with TRBD2. V lost 5 bases, J lost 4 bases, and 4 bases stayed unmatched. There are 15 residues in the CDR3. The CDR3 DNA follows: TGTGCCAGCAGTCCCCCTAGCGGGGGGGCAGATACGCAGTATTTT. Translated, it gives CASSPPSGGADTQYF.

This clonotype has just a few counts. The V call is TRBV10-3, the J call TRBJ1-6, with unresolved D. V was pared by 4 bases and J by 1 base, with 14 bases between. CDR1 and CDR2 (germline): ENHRY, SYGVKD. This CDR3 region has 17 residues. CDR3 protein: CAISAGGRTSYNSPLHF. CDR3 nucleotides: TGTGCCATCAGTGCGGGAGGACGAACATCCTATAATTCACCCCTCCACTTT.

This clonotype occurred many times. CDR3 in amino acids: CASSQDPGLASYEQYF. The CDR3 DNA follows: TGTGCCAGCAGCCAAGACCCGGGACTCGCATCCTACGAGCAGTACTTC. This chain uses TRBV4-2 with TRBJ2-7, with D possibly being TRBD2 (6 bases). Trimming removed 0 bases at V and 1 base at J, with 13 bases between. Per germline, CDR1 LGHNA and CDR2 YNFKEQ. The CDR3 is made up of 16 amino acids.

The J gene is TRBJ1-6, the V gene TRBV5-4, with D possibly being TRBD1 (6 bases). The germline gives CDR1 SGHNT, CDR2 YYREEE (reference sequence). The CDR3 extends over 16 amino acids. V lost 1 base, J lost 8 bases, and 16 bases lay in between. The CDR3 protein is CASSLSARGSHSPLHF. The CDR3 DNA sequence: TGTGCCAGCAGCTTGTCGGCCAGGGGATCTCATTCACCCCTCCACTTT.

The rearrangement joins TRBV19 to TRBJ2-7; the match to TRBD2 covers 16 bases. The V and J ends lost 3 bases and 5 bases, in that order; junction bases with no gene match: 4. The CDR3 consists of 16 residues. The germline CDR1 and CDR2 sequences are LNHDA and SQIVND (reference sequence). The chain's CDR3 is CASSMGTSGGAHEQYF. CDR3 nucleotide sequence: TGTGCCAGTAGTATGGGGACTAGCGGGGGGGCCCACGAGCAGTACTTC. The full variable domain, with the rest looked up from reference TRBV19 and TRBJ2-7, is DGGITQSPKYLFRKEGQNVTLSCEQNLNHDAMYWYRQDPGQGLRLIYYSQIVNDFQKGDIAEGYSVSREKKESFPLTVTSAQKNPTAFYLCASSMGTSGGAHEQYFGPGTRLTVT.

This clonotype was detected a few times. This sequence joins TRBV10-3 and TRBJ2-1; D is undetermined. Trimming removed 0 bases at V and 7 bases at J, with 13 bases between. Germline values: CDR1 ENHRY, CDR2 SYGVKD. The CDR3 has 15 amino acids. This CDR3 reads CAISESGGSANEQFF. The CDR3 nucleotides read TGTGCCATCAGTGAGTCCGGTGGGTCCGCTAATGAGCAGTTCTTC.

This clonotype has at least ten counts. The chain uses TRBV28 and TRBJ2-1, with no clear D. The ends were cut back, 3 bases at V and 8 bases at J, with 8 bases in the middle. The CDR3 consists of 12 residues. CDR1 is MDHEN, CDR2 SYDVKM, per germline. The CDR3 DNA reads TGTGCCAGCAGTTTTCAGCGCTATGAGCAGTTCTTC. Translation: CASSFQRYEQFF.

The chain recombines TRBV7-2 with TRBJ2-2, with 11 nucleotides matching TRBD2. The germline gives CDR1 SGHTA, CDR2 FQGNSA. The CDR3 has 17 residues. V shed 1 base and J 2 bases; nucleotides not matched to a gene: 3. The DNA of the CDR3 is TGTGCCAGCAGCTTAGTGGGACTAGCGGCCAACACCGGGGAGCTGTTTTTT. Translated: CASSLVGLAANTGELFF. Combining the CDR3 with reference TRBV7-2 and TRBJ2-2 gives the whole variable domain GAGVSQSPSNKVTEKGKDVELRCDPISGHTALYWYRQSLGQGLEFLIYFQGNSAPDKSGLPSDRFSAERTGGSVSTLTIQRTQQEDSAVYLCASSLVGLAANTGELFFGEGSRLTVL.

This clonotype was recorded once. A read error may produce the germline difference seen at one junction end. The V gene is TRBV7-2, the J gene TRBJ2-5, with 7 bases fitting TRBD2. The CDR3 extends over 13 amino acids. Germline CDR1 SGHTA, CDR2 FQGNSA. This CDR3 reads CASSSGLEETEYF. In DNA, the CDR3 is TGTGCCAGCAGCTCCGGACTAGAAGAGACCGAGTACTTC.

This clonotype was detected many times. The chain couples TRBV5-1 to TRBJ2-7, with TRBD2 matching 15 bases. This CDR3 contains 16 residues. After removal of 3 bases from V and 5 bases from J, the junction contained 6 bases not matched to a gene. Per the germline V gene, CDR1 is SGHRS and CDR2 is YFSETQ. CDR3 sequence (DNA): TGCGCCAGCAGCTCAGCCGGGACTAGCGGGGGGAACGAGCAGTACTTC. This encodes CASSSAGTSGGNEQYF.

Notes on this clonotype: This could be a read error, since a much larger clone is one nucleotide away. The chain is built from TRBV7-9 and TRBJ2-7; D not certain. The V and J ends lost 5 bases and 7 bases respectively, with 12 bases between them. Germline V gene data show CDR1 as SEHNR and CDR2 as FQNEAQ (reference sequence). The CDR3 loop spans 12 amino acids. The CDR3 bases are TGTGCCAGCAGCCTATACCCGGAAGAGCAGTACTTC. Translated, it gives CASSLYPEEQYF.

This clonotype showed up many times. The rearrangement joins TRBV27 to TRBJ1-2, with D possibly TRBD1 on 5 matching bases. Per germline, CDR1 MNHEY and CDR2 SMNVEV (reference sequence). Trimming cost V 2 bases and J 0 bases, with 13 bases left between them. This CDR3 contains 16 residues. The CDR3 nucleotides read TGTGCCAGCAGTTTACGAAGGGACTCAACTAACTATGGCTACACCTTC. Translation gives CASSLRRDSTNYGYTF.